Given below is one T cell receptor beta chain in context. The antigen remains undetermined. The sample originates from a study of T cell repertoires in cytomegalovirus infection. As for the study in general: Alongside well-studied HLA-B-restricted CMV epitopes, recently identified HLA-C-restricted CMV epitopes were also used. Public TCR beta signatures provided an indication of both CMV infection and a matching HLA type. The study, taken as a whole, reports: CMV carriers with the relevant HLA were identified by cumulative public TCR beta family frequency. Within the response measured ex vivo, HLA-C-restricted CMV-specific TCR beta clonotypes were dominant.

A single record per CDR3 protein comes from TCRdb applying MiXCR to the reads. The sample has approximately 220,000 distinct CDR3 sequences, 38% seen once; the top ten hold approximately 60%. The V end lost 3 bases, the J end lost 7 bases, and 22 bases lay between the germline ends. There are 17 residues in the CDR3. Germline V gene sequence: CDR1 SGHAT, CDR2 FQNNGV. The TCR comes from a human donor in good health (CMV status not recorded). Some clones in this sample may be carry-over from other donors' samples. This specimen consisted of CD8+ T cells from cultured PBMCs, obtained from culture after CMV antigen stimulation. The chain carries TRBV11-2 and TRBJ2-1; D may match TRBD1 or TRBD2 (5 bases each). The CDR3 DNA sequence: TGTGCCAGCAGCTTTGCCCCGGGACGAGGGTTAAGGAATGAGCAGTTCTTC. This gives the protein CASSFAPGRGLRNEQFF.